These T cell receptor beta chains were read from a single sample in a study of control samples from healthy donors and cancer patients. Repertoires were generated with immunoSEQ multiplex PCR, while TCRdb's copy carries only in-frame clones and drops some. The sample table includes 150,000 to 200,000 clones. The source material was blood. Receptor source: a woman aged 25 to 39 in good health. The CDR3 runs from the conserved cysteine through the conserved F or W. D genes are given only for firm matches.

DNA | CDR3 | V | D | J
TGTGCCAGCAGTTACAGGGAGCTTGGCTACACCTTC | CASSYRELGYTF | TRBV28 | NA | TRBJ1-2
TGTGCCAGCAGTCCGGACAGGGGGCGGTCGGGACAGCCCCAGCATTTT | CASSPDRGRSGQPQHF | TRBV28 | TRBD1 | TRBJ1-5
TGTGCCAGTAGTATGCAGGGGGCTCAAGAGACCCAGTACTTC | CASSMQGAQETQYF | TRBV19 | TRBD1 | TRBJ2-5
TGTGCCAGCTCGCGTACACCGGGACAGGGGCAAGGCTACACCTTC | CASSRTPGQGQGYTF | TRBV18 | TRBD1 | TRBJ1-2
TGTGCCAGCAGCTGGACTAGCGGTCGCTTCAATGAGCAGTTCTTC | CASSWTSGRFNEQFF | TRBV7-2 | TRBD2 | TRBJ2-1
TGTGCCAGCAGTTACTCGAGAGTCAATCAGCCCCAGCATTTT | CASSYSRVNQPQHF | TRBV6-2/TRBV6-3 | NA | TRBJ1-5
TGTGCCAGCTCACCACCTAGCACAGATACGCAGTATTTT | CASSPPSTDTQYF | TRBV18 | NA | TRBJ2-3
TGTGCCAGCTCCGGACAGGCAACGTACAATGAGCAGTTCTTC | CASSGQATYNEQFF | TRBV18 | TRBD1 | TRBJ2-1
TGTGCCAGCAGGCGTCTGAGGGATCAGCCCCAGCATTTT | CASRRLRDQPQHF | TRBV6-5 | NA | TRBJ1-5
TGTGCCAGTAGTATAGGACAGGGGAGAGGAAAACTGTTTTTT | CASSIGQGRGKLFF | TRBV19 | TRBD1 | TRBJ1-4
TGTGCCAGCAGTTCTGACAGGCTATCACCCCTCCACTTT | CASSSDRLSPLHF | TRBV27 | NA | TRBJ1-6
TGTGCCAGCTCACCCGGGGGGAATCAGCCCCAGCATTTT | CASSPGGNQPQHF | TRBV18 | NA | TRBJ1-5
TGTGCCGGACGATTCCCGGGAGGGGCCTGTGGCAATCAGCCCCAGCATTTT | CAGRFPGGACGNQPQHF | TRBV19 | NA | TRBJ1-5
TGCAGCGTTGTGGTGAACACTGAAGCTTTCTTT | CSVVVNTEAFF | TRBV29-1 | NA | TRBJ1-1
TGCAGTCTCTATGGAAATACCATATATTTT | CSLYGNTIYF | TRBV20-1 | NA | TRBJ1-3
TGTGCCAGCAGCTCCACCCGACAGGGCAATCAGCCCCAGCATTTT | CASSSTRQGNQPQHF | TRBV7-9 | NA | TRBJ1-5
TGTGCCAGTAGTATCCCTGGACAGGGGCCTGGCTATGGCTACACCTTC | CASSIPGQGPGYGYTF | TRBV19 | TRBD1 | TRBJ1-2
TGTGCCAGCAGCCCCCGAACCAAGGGGGCGAAGGGCTACACCTTC | CASSPRTKGAKGYTF | TRBV9 | TRBD1 | TRBJ1-2
TGTGCCAGCAGCCACAATACCGACAGGGGTTGGACTGAAGCTTTCTTT | CASSHNTDRGWTEAFF | TRBV7-6 | TRBD1 | TRBJ1-1
TGTGCCAGCAGCTTAGGACAGGGAGTCACTGAAGCTTTCTTT | CASSLGQGVTEAFF | TRBV7-9 | TRBD1 | TRBJ1-1
TGTGCCTTGCATCTGGGGGGCTCCTACAATGAGCAGTTCTTC | CALHLGGSYNEQFF | TRBV30 | NA | TRBJ2-1
TGTGCCAGCAGCGCCCAAGGGCGGAGTGAAGCTTTCTTT | CASSAQGRSEAFF | TRBV7-2 | NA | TRBJ1-1
TGTGCCAGCAGTTTTGGCAGTCCCAATGAGCAGTTCTTC | CASSFGSPNEQFF | TRBV27 | NA | TRBJ2-1
TGTGCCAGCAGCCCTCGGAGAAGAGGCCCTCCCTACGAGCAGTACTTC | CASSPRRRGPPYEQYF | TRBV3-1/TRBV3-2 | NA | TRBJ2-7
TGTGCCAGCAGTGAATTTCACGGGGGCGAGCAGTACTTC | CASSEFHGGEQYF | TRBV6-1 | NA | TRBJ2-7
TGTGCCACCAGCTTTGTCGGGGTTGCGCAGTACTTC | CATSFVGVAQYF | TRBV15 | NA | TRBJ2-7
TGCGCCAGCTGCACGACAGGAGGAACTGAAGCTTTCTTT | CASCTTGGTEAFF | TRBV10-2 | NA | TRBJ1-1
TGTGCCAGCAGCTTACGTGCCTCTGGCGGGGGCCGCACAGATACGCAGTATTTT | CASSLRASGGGRTDTQYF | TRBV7-2 | NA | TRBJ2-3
TGTGCCAGTAGTAGCGGGACTAGCGGGGTCAATGGTCGGACCCAGTACTTC | CASSSGTSGVNGRTQYF | TRBV19 | TRBD2 | TRBJ2-5
TGTGCCAGCAGCTTGGCACAGGGAGTTCAGCCCCAGCATTTT | CASSLAQGVQPQHF | TRBV7-9 | NA | TRBJ1-5
TGTGCCAGCAGCCCAGGACAGGTTAGCAATCAGCCCCAGCATTTT | CASSPGQVSNQPQHF | TRBV2 | TRBD1 | TRBJ1-5
TGTGCCAGCAGCAACGAAATGGGCCTAACAGGGGTGTTAAGTCAGCCCCAGCATTTT | CASSNEMGLTGVLSQPQHF | TRBV21-1 | NA | TRBJ1-5
TGCGCCAGCAGCCCGAGGACAGGGGGCGCATCCCGTTCCTACGAGCAGTACTTC | CASSPRTGGASRSYEQYF | TRBV4-1 | TRBD1 | TRBJ2-7
TGTGCCAGCAGCTTGGACAGGGAATTGACCTTC | CASSLDRELTF | TRBV5-6 | NA | TRBJ1-2
TGTGCCAGTAGTATAATCCCCTATAGCAATCAGCCCCAGCATTTT | CASSIIPYSNQPQHF | TRBV19 | NA | TRBJ1-5
TGTGCCAGCAGCCAGCCGGGACAGGGGGACGGTTCACCCCTCCACTTT | CASSQPGQGDGSPLHF | TRBV4-2 | TRBD1 | TRBJ1-6
TGTGCCAGCAGCTTAGTAGGCTTACGCAATGAGCAGTTCTTC | CASSLVGLRNEQFF | TRBV11-2 | NA | TRBJ2-1